These 26 T cell receptor beta chains were all obtained from the same sample, sequenced in a study of shared clonotypes between healthy human individuals. The assay was immunoSEQ multiplex PCR, and TCRdb's table has in-frame clones only and misses some. This table holds 2.3 million or so clones, approximately 93% found once. The sequencing input was naive CD4+ T cells from PBMCs. Subset denoted: CD45RA+ positively selected. The source of these receptors is a man between 18 and 35 years old in good health. Some clones in this sample may be carry-over from other donors' samples.

The chain couples TRBV5-5 to TRBJ1-2; tentatively, D is TRBD1 (5 bases). Germline loops: CDR1 SGHKS, CDR2 YYEKEE (reference sequence). The CDR3 has 15 residues. The V and J ends lost 0 bases and 3 bases respectively, with 12 bases between them. The CDR3 DNA is TGTGCCAGCAGCTTGGCATCGGGGACTCACTATGGCTACACCTTC. This sequence encodes CASSLASGTHYGYTF.

This clone was picked up a small number of times. The chain carries TRBV4-2 and TRBJ1-1; no clear D. The CDR3 extends over 14 amino acids. V was trimmed by 4 bases and J by 2 bases, leaving 11 bases between them. Germline values: CDR1 LGHNA, CDR2 YNFKEQ. The CDR3 here is CASSLDRANTEAFF. The CDR3 coding sequence is TGTGCCAGCAGCCTGGACCGGGCCAACACTGAAGCTTTCTTT.

The V and J genes are TRBV18 and TRBJ2-3; D remains ambiguous. The germline gives CDR1 KGHSH, CDR2 LQKENI. Trimming stripped 3 bases from V and 0 bases from J, with 10 bases between. The CDR3 loop spans 15 amino acids. Here the CDR3 reads CASSPGILSTDTQYF. CDR3 DNA: TGTGCCAGCTCACCTGGGATCCTCAGCACAGATACGCAGTATTTT.

Concerning this clone: Other DNA sequences in this specimen translate into the identical CDR3. This chain connects TRBV9 to TRBJ2-7; unclear D gene. The germline gives CDR1 SGDLS, CDR2 YYNGEE. This CDR3 has 13 amino acids. V was trimmed by 0 bases and J by 3 bases, leaving 7 bases between them. CDR3 amino acids: CASSVGVNYEQYF. The CDR3 nucleotides read TGTGCCAGCAGCGTAGGAGTGAACTACGAGCAGTACTTC.

CDR3 region: CASSLRTSSYNEQFF. CDR3 DNA sequence: TGTGCCAGCAGCCTAAGGACAAGCTCCTACAATGAGCAGTTCTTC. The chain uses TRBV7-9 and TRBJ2-1; perhaps TRBD1 as D (5 bases). Germline V gives CDR1 SEHNR, CDR2 FQNEAQ (reference sequence). The CDR3 runs 15 residues. Trimming stripped 5 bases from V and 0 bases from J, with 11 bases between.

The V gene is TRBV28, the J gene TRBJ1-5; 7 bases map to TRBD1. The ends lost 3 bases at V and 3 bases at J; junction bases unmatched: 11. In germline, CDR1 is MDHEN, CDR2 SYDVKM. This CDR3 is built from 17 residues. The CDR3 region has the DNA TGTGCCAGCAGTTTGTACGGCCGGGACAGCCACAATCAGCCCCAGCATTTT. Protein product: CASSLYGRDSHNQPQHF.

The chain links TRBV27 to TRBJ2-1, with TRBD1 matching over 10 bases. The CDR3 is 20 amino acids. V lost 3 bases to trimming and J lost 4 bases; unmatched junction nucleotides: 18. CDR1 is MNHEY, CDR2 SMNVEV, per germline (reference sequence). The CDR3 DNA reads as TGTGCCAGCAGTTTCCAGCGACAGGGGGCCCGCCTTGGGGCTTACAATGAGCAGTTCTTC. It translates to CASSFQRQGARLGAYNEQFF.

As for this clone: Other DNA sequences in this sample translate to the same CDR3. The gene calls are TRBV28 and TRBJ2-7, with D unclear. V gave up 3 bases and J gave up 1 base, with 7 bases separating them. There are 13 residues in the CDR3. Per the germline V gene, CDR1 is MDHEN and CDR2 is SYDVKM. This CDR3 is CASSLGGSYEQYF. The CDR3 DNA reads as TGTGCCAGCAGTTTGGGTGGGTCCTACGAGCAGTACTTC.

J is TRBJ2-3 and V is TRBV2; D remains unclear. Trimming removed 7 bases at V and 10 bases at J, with 6 bases between. Germline V CDR1 and CDR2: SNHLY, FYNNEI. The CDR3 contains 9 residues. CDR3 DNA sequence: TGTGCCAGCAAGATTGCGCAGTATTTT. This gives the protein CASKIAQYF.

In the case of this clone: The sample carries other DNA sequences with the same CDR3. This rearrangement joins TRBV7-9 to TRBJ2-1, with 7 nucleotides matching TRBD2. The CDR3 runs to 15 residues. The germline CDR1 and CDR2 sequences are SEHNR and FQNEAQ (reference sequence). J was trimmed by 6 bases and V by 3 bases; bases with no gene match: 8. The CDR3 coding sequence is TGTGCCAGCAGCTTGGGGCTAGCGGTCTCCAATGAGCAGTTCTTC. It translates to CASSLGLAVSNEQFF.

The J gene is TRBJ1-2, the V gene TRBV5-1, with 12 bases matching TRBD1. CDR1 is SGHRS, CDR2 YFSETQ, per germline. The V and J ends lost 6 bases and 8 bases, in that order; junction bases with no gene match: 8. The CDR3 loop spans 14 amino acids. The CDR3 region is CASTERDRGRGYTF. DNA for the CDR3: TGCGCCAGCACCGAAAGGGACAGGGGGCGAGGCTACACCTTC.

The chain links TRBV7-2 to TRBJ2-5; D is ambiguous. Per the germline V gene, CDR1 is SGHTA and CDR2 is FQGNSA. V was trimmed by 5 bases and J by 3 bases, leaving 7 bases between them. This CDR3 contains 12 residues. In nucleotides, the CDR3 is TGTGCCAGCAGCATAACCAAAGAGACCCAGTACTTC. It codes for CASSITKETQYF.

This chain connects TRBV5-1 to TRBJ2-1; 10 nucleotides match TRBD1. This CDR3 comprises 15 residues. CDR1 and CDR2 from the germline V gene are SGHRS and YFSETQ. Germline trimming cut 0 bases from V and 6 bases from J; bases unmatched to any gene: 3. CDR3 sequence (DNA): TGCGCCAGCAGCTTGGAGGGGACAGGGGCCAATGAGCAGTTCTTC. It specifies CASSLEGTGANEQFF.

V usage is TRBV2 and J usage is TRBJ1-1; 9 bases map to TRBD1. There are 15 residues in the CDR3. Germline CDR1 is SNHLY and CDR2 is FYNNEI. Losses at the gene ends were 6 bases for V and 3 bases for J; bases not matched to a gene: 8. The CDR3: CASSGQGSSDTEAFF. The CDR3 coding sequence is TGTGCCAGCAGCGGACAGGGGAGTTCGGACACTGAAGCTTTCTTT.

In its sample, this clone was seen once. Other DNA sequences from this sample encode an identical CDR3 as well. This chain joins TRBV28 and TRBJ1-4; 9 bases match TRBD1. The CDR3 runs 15 residues. With V trimmed by 6 bases and J by 7 bases, 9 bases remained unmatched. In germline, CDR1 is MDHEN, CDR2 SYDVKM. As DNA, the CDR3 is TGTGCCAGCAGCCTAAACAGGGGGCTAAGTGAAAAACTGTTTTTT. Protein: CASSLNRGLSEKLFF.

V gene TRBV11-2 combines with J gene TRBJ2-7, with TRBD1 identical over 9 bases. The V and J ends lost 0 bases and 1 base, in that order; junction bases with no gene match: 1. Germline CDR1 SGHAT, CDR2 FQNNGV. CDR3 size: 15 residues. This CDR3 reads CASSLEGQGSYEQYF. CDR3 nucleotide sequence: TGTGCCAGCAGCTTAGAGGGACAGGGTTCCTACGAGCAGTACTTC.

The V and J genes are TRBV7-8 and TRBJ2-7; 14 nucleotides align to TRBD2. The CDR3 spans 17 residues. Unmatched junction bases numbered 10, after V lost 4 bases and J lost 5 bases. Germline assignment: CDR1 SGHVS and CDR2 FQNEAQ. The CDR3 spells CASSSGTSGRAIHEQYF. The DNA for the CDR3 is TGTGCCAGCAGCTCCGGGACTAGCGGGAGAGCTATCCACGAGCAGTACTTC.

J is TRBJ2-7 and V is TRBV2, with 9 bases matching TRBD1. CDR3 length equals 14 residues. V was clipped by 7 bases and J by 6 bases; unmatched bases: 10. The germline gives CDR1 SNHLY, CDR2 FYNNEI. CDR3 nucleotide sequence: TGTGCCAGCAATCCCCTGGGGACAGGGTTCGAGCAGTACTTC. Its protein product is CASNPLGTGFEQYF.

The genes are TRBV6-1 and TRBJ1-2; maybe TRBD1 (6 bases). Germline V CDR1 and CDR2: MNHNS, SASEGT. The V end was cut by 6 bases, the J end by 3 bases, with 11 bases between. CDR3 length equals 13 residues. The CDR3 protein is CASRTQGYYGYTF. The CDR3 DNA reads TGTGCCAGCAGGACACAGGGCTACTATGGCTACACCTTC.

This clone was observed once. The rearrangement uses TRBV28 and TRBJ2-5; D gene ambiguous. The CDR3 sequence is 11 residues long. The ends were cut back, 6 bases at V and 4 bases at J, with 6 bases in the middle. Germline CDR1 reads MDHEN; CDR2 reads SYDVKM. The CDR3 loop reads CASREVETQYF. The CDR3 DNA sequence: TGTGCCAGCAGGGAAGTAGAGACCCAGTACTTC.

The sample holds one count of this clone. The chain employs TRBV6-5 and TRBJ2-7; 8 nucleotides line up with TRBD2. Germline V gene lookup returns CDR1 MNHEY and CDR2 SVGAGI. The CDR3 spans 15 residues. V lost 0 bases, J lost 2 bases, and 3 bases stayed unmatched. The CDR3, as DNA: TGTGCCAGCAGTTACTCGACTAGCGAGCCCTACGAGCAGTACTTC. Translation: CASSYSTSEPYEQYF.

A note on this clone: Other DNA variants within this sample encode the same CDR3. The rearrangement links TRBV19 to TRBJ1-1; D gene ambiguous. Trimming stripped 11 bases from V and 0 bases from J, with 7 bases between. The CDR3 totals 11 residues. Germline V CDR1 and CDR2: LNHDA, SQIVND (reference sequence). The CDR3, as DNA: TGTGCCTCGAACATGAACACTGAAGCTTTCTTT. This translates into CASNMNTEAFF.

The chain combines TRBV7-9 with TRBJ2-1; 7 nucleotides match TRBD2. Germline values: CDR1 SEHNR, CDR2 FQNEAQ (reference sequence). V shed 5 bases and J 3 bases; nucleotides not matched to a gene: 13. The CDR3 sequence is 17 residues long. The CDR3 protein is CASSQAGASGHYNEQFF. The DNA of the CDR3 is TGTGCCAGCAGCCAAGCGGGCGCTAGCGGTCACTACAATGAGCAGTTCTTC.

The chain employs TRBV13 and TRBJ1-1; 8 bases are shared with TRBD1. Germline V gene lookup returns CDR1 PRHDT and CDR2 FYEKMQ (reference sequence). V gave up 4 bases and J gave up 4 bases; unmatched junction bases: 14. The CDR3 sequence is 17 residues long. Here the CDR3 reads CASSSRQGTILATEAFF. The CDR3 bases are TGTGCCAGCAGCTCCCGACAGGGGACCATACTAGCCACTGAAGCTTTCTTT.

The chain carries TRBV15 and TRBJ1-5; D uncertain. V lost 0 bases and J 0 bases, leaving 6 bases between the germline ends. CDR1 and CDR2 from the germline V gene are LNHNV and YYDKDF (reference sequence). This CDR3 region has 15 residues. CDR3 amino acids: CATSREEASNQPQHF. DNA of the CDR3: TGTGCCACCAGCAGAGAGGAGGCTAGCAATCAGCCCCAGCATTTT.

The chain has TRBV14 and TRBJ2-2; 8 bases line up with TRBD2. Germline loops: CDR1 SGHDN, CDR2 FVKESK. After removal of 1 base from V and 6 bases from J, the junction contained 4 bases not matched to a gene. This CDR3 is built from 15 residues. The CDR3 region is CASSQGTSTAGELFF. As DNA, the CDR3 is TGTGCCAGCAGCCAAGGGACTAGCACCGCCGGGGAGCTGTTTTTT.